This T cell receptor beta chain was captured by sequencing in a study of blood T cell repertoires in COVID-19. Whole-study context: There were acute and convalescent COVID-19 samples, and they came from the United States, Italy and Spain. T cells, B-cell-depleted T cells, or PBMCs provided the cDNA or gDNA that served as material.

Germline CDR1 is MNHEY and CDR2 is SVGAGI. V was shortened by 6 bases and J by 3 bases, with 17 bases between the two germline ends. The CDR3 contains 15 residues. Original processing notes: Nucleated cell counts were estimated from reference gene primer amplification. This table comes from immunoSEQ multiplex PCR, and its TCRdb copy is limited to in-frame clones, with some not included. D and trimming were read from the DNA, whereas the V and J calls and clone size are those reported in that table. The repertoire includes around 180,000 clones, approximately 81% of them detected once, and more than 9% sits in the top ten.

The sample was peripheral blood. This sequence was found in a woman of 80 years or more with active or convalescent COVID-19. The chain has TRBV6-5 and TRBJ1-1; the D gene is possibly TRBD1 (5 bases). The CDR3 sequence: CASRAPQQGYTEAFF. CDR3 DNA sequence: TGTGCCAGCAGGGCCCCCCAGCAGGGATACACTGAAGCTTTCTTT.